This T cell receptor beta chain originates from a study of persistence of HIV-infected CD4 T cells. The CDR3 covers 14 residues. Per the germline V gene, CDR1 is SGDLS and CDR2 is YYNGEE. Trimming left V 4 bases short and J 4 bases short, with 12 bases between. This clone has only one observation. What it recognizes is unknown. Whole-study findings and limits: Proviral oligoclonality tracked with TCR oligoclonality within the same sorted cells.

This was the immunoSEQ version 4 assay in survey mode. TCRdb's copy holds only in-frame clones and misses some; the assay was immunoSEQ multiplex PCR. This sample carries under 15,000 clones, about 65% of them seen once, and the ten largest clones take 17%. Stimulation used approximately 10 ug/mL lysate from CMV-infected fibroblasts. Sorting selected CD4+ T cells upregulating both CD40 ligand and CD69. The V and J genes are TRBV9 and TRBJ1-3; the D gene is possibly TRBD1 (6 bases). The TCR originated in an adult man with HIV who was CMV-seropositive. The material sequenced was CD4+ T cells sorted from PBMCs after roughly 18-hour stimulation, taken from a patient who received antiretroviral therapy. CDR3 coding DNA: TGTGCCAGCAGCAGATCAGGGGTCGGAAACACCATATATTTT. Its translation: CASSRSGVGNTIYF.